One sample yielded the 10 T cell receptor beta chains listed below, sequenced in a study of blood T cell repertoires in COVID-19 (TCRdb year 2020). The library was built by means of the immunoSEQ multiplex PCR assay. The immuneACCESS repertoire file appears here via TCRdb, limited to in-frame rearrangements. These files lack a portion of the clones; in checked studies, under half of the deficit traces to unresolved V genes, and the cause of the others is not known. This sample gives approximately 33,000 clones in total; 70% to 90% of them show up just once. Approximately 20% of the sample goes to the ten largest clones. The specimen was peripheral blood. These receptors were collected from a man in his 70s with acute or convalescent COVID-19.

The J gene is TRBJ1-6, the V gene TRBV6-5, with D perhaps TRBD1 (5 bases). CDR1 and CDR2 (germline): MNHEY, SVGAGI. Trimming left V 0 bases short and J 7 bases short, with 13 bases between. The CDR3 sequence is 16 residues long. In DNA, the CDR3 is TGTGCCAGCAGTTACTCGATTAGGGGAACGAATTCACCCCTCCACTTT. Residues: CASSYSIRGTNSPLHF.

This rearrangement joins TRBV6-4 to TRBJ2-2, with D perhaps TRBD2 (6 bases). Germline V gene lookup returns CDR1 MRHNA and CDR2 SNTAGT. This CDR3 region has 17 residues. V lost 8 bases and J 1 base, leaving 20 bases between the germline ends. The chain's CDR3 is CASSTLGGSRNTGELFF. The CDR3 nucleotides are TGTGCCAGCTCCACGCTGGGGGGTAGCAGGAACACCGGGGAGCTGTTTTTT.

This clone was found once. The chain recombines TRBV14 with TRBJ2-3, with a weak D call TRBD1 (5 bases). V was pared by 3 bases and J by 1 base, with 8 bases between. The CDR3 is 14 residues long. Germline-derived CDR1 and CDR2 are SGHDN and FVKESK. Here the CDR3 DNA reads TGTGCCAGCAGCCAGGGGCAGCGCACAGATACGCAGTATTTT. Protein sequence: CASSQGQRTDTQYF.

V gene TRBV5-1 combines with J gene TRBJ1-4, with D perhaps matching TRBD1 (5 bases). This CDR3 comprises 14 residues. Germline V CDR1 and CDR2: SGHRS, YFSETQ. Trimming shortened V by 0 bases and J by 6 bases, and 9 bases separated the two germline ends. The CDR3 coding sequence is TGCGCCAGCAGCTTGGGACAGTTGGATGAAAAACTGTTTTTT. As protein: CASSLGQLDEKLFF.

This rearrangement joins TRBV6-1 to TRBJ1-3, with D unresolved. Trimming took 3 bases from V and 3 from J, leaving 12 bases between them. The CDR3 loop spans 15 amino acids. In germline, CDR1 is MNHNS, CDR2 SASEGT. CDR3 in amino acids: CASSEFPGGGNTIYF. The CDR3 bases are TGTGCCAGCAGTGAGTTCCCAGGTGGTGGAAACACCATATATTTT.

This sequence joins TRBV19 and TRBJ1-2; no clear D. Germline values: CDR1 LNHDA, CDR2 SQIVND (reference sequence). Deletions cut 2 bases from V and 3 bases from J, with 10 bases between. This CDR3 has 14 residues. CDR3 in DNA: TGTGCCAGTAGTATATACAGTTCAGACTATGGCTACACCTTC. It specifies CASSIYSSDYGYTF.

CDR3 residues: CASSPAVLTAGYGYTF. CDR3 nucleotide sequence: TGTGCCAGCAGCCCCGCGGTGCTGACTGCGGGGTATGGCTACACCTTC. This rearrangement joins TRBV5-5 to TRBJ1-2, with no clear D. CDR1 and CDR2 from the germline V gene are SGHKS and YYEKEE (reference sequence). The CDR3 loop spans 16 amino acids. V was cut by 4 bases and J by 5 bases, with 21 bases left in between.

This clone was counted once. The rearrangement links TRBV19 to TRBJ1-4; 12 nucleotides align to TRBD1. Germline lookup yields CDR1 LNHDA and CDR2 SQIVND (reference sequence). CDR3 length: 14 residues. Trimming removed 5 bases from V and 8 bases from J; junction bases left unmatched: 3. In DNA form, the CDR3 reads TGTGCCAGTAGTCTGGGGACAGGGGGCGAAAAACTGTTTTTT. Translated, it gives CASSLGTGGEKLFF.

The rearrangement joins TRBV29-1 to TRBJ1-2, with 10 bases lining up with TRBD1. In germline, CDR1 is SQVTM, CDR2 ANQGSEA. V shed 3 bases and J 8 bases; nucleotides not matched to a gene: 6. The CDR3 is 13 residues long. CDR3: CSVEGTGARGYTF. The CDR3 DNA follows: TGCAGCGTTGAGGGGACAGGGGCGCGAGGCTACACCTTC.

The rearrangement joins TRBV6-2 or TRBV6-3 to TRBJ2-1; 8 bases fit TRBD2. CDR3 size: 16 residues. The ends lost 4 bases at V and 3 bases at J; junction bases unmatched: 8. Germline CDR1 MNHEY, CDR2 SVGEGT. CDR3 sequence (DNA): TGTGCCAGCAGTTCCCGACTAGCGAGGGTCTACAATGAGCAGTTCTTC. Translating it yields CASSSRLARVYNEQFF.